This passage covers 23 T cell receptor beta chains from one sample sequenced in a study of blood T cell repertoires in COVID-19 (dated by TCRdb to about 2020). The method was the immunoSEQ multiplex PCR assay. TCRdb took over this immuneACCESS table, retaining in-frame rearrangements with V and J assigned. Such tables are incomplete; in checked studies, under half of the missing clones stem from an unresolved V gene, and the remainder is unexplained. The sample table lists 70,000 or so clones, 75% to 95% of them with a count of one. The top ten hold around 5% of the sample. The sample comprised peripheral blood. The origin of the receptors is a woman under 30 with acute or convalescent COVID-19.

This chain links TRBV2 with TRBJ2-7, with 8 nucleotides matching TRBD2. CDR1 and CDR2 from the germline V gene are SNHLY and FYNNEI. There are 14 residues in the CDR3. V was pared by 3 bases and J by 3 bases, with 4 bases of the junction left unmatched. The CDR3 region is CASSENGRVYEQYF. The CDR3 DNA sequence: TGTGCCAGCAGTGAGAACGGGAGGGTCTACGAGCAGTACTTC.

CDR3 loop: CASSSAGNNSPLHF. The CDR3 bases are TGTGCCAGTAGTTCGGCAGGGAATAATTCACCCCTCCACTTT. The rearrangement links TRBV19 to TRBJ1-6; tentative D call: TRBD1 (5 bases). Germline V gene data show CDR1 as LNHDA and CDR2 as SQIVND (reference sequence). The CDR3 has 14 residues. With 5 bases removed from V and 5 bases from J, the gap between germline ends came to 10 bases.

The chain joins TRBV5-6 to TRBJ2-5, with 9 bases fitting TRBD1. J gave up 6 bases and V 3 bases, and 9 bases lay outside the gene matches. The CDR3 covers 15 residues. The germline CDR1 and CDR2 sequences are SGHDT and YYEEEE. The CDR3 sequence is CASSSPDRGMKTQYF. CDR3 coding DNA: TGTGCCAGCAGCTCGCCGGACAGGGGAATGAAGACCCAGTACTTC.

V usage is TRBV28 and J usage is TRBJ2-7, with TRBD2 identical over 9 bases. The CDR3 sequence is 17 residues long. V dropped 4 bases and J dropped 9; count of bases not matched to a gene: 19. Germline assignment: CDR1 MDHEN and CDR2 SYDVKM. The CDR3 coding sequence is TGTGCCAGCAGTTCAATACGATTAGCGGGAGTATTGACCGGGCAGTACTTC. Translating gives CASSSIRLAGVLTGQYF.

The chain employs TRBV11-2 and TRBJ1-1, with a weak D call TRBD1 (5 bases). There are 13 residues in the CDR3. Per the germline V gene, CDR1 is SGHAT and CDR2 is FQNNGV. The ends were cut back, 3 bases at V and 6 bases at J, with 11 bases in the middle. CDR3 DNA: TGTGCCAGCAGCTTTGGGAGGGGTGCTGAAGCTTTCTTT. Protein sequence: CASSFGRGAEAFF.

The chain couples TRBV4-3 to TRBJ1-4; 8 nucleotides align to TRBD1. Germline V CDR1 and CDR2: LGHNA, YSLEER. CDR3 length equals 20 residues. J was trimmed by 0 bases and V by 0 bases; bases with no gene match: 12. The CDR3 nucleotides read TGCGCCAGCAGCCAAGATCTTACCGGGACAGGAGGACCAACTAATGAAAAACTGTTTTTT. This translates into CASSQDLTGTGGPTNEKLFF.

As DNA, the CDR3 is TGTGCCAGCAGCGGACCCAGGGCCCCCTACGAGCAGTACTTC. It specifies CASSGPRAPYEQYF. The V call is TRBV25-1, the J call TRBJ2-7; D possibly corresponds to TRBD1 (5 bases). This CDR3 has 14 residues. Trimming removed 6 bases from V and 2 bases from J, with 14 bases in between. The germline gives CDR1 MGHDK, CDR2 SYGVNS.

This chain connects TRBV4-1 to TRBJ1-5, with 8 bases that match TRBD1. This CDR3 region has 15 residues. Trimming at V came to 4 bases and at J to 7 bases, leaving 9 bases not matched to a gene. The germline CDR1 and CDR2 sequences are MGHRA and YSYEKL. This CDR3 reads CASSPPDRVGQPQHF. The CDR3 DNA is TGCGCCAGCAGCCCCCCGGACAGGGTTGGACAGCCCCAGCATTTT.

V and J are TRBV7-9 and TRBJ2-7, with TRBD1 identical over 9 bases. The germline CDR1 and CDR2 sequences are SEHNR and FQNEAQ (reference sequence). This CDR3 spans 15 amino acids. V was pared by 5 bases and J by 4 bases, with 9 bases of the junction left unmatched. Here the CDR3 reads CASSPDRGAGYEQYF. The DNA for the CDR3 is TGTGCCAGCAGCCCGGACAGGGGCGCGGGGTACGAGCAGTACTTC. The full variable domain, in which reference TRBV7-9 and TRBJ2-7 provide the parts outside the CDR3, is DTGVSQNPRHKITKRGQNVTFRCDPISEHNRLYWYRQTLGQGPEFLTYFQNEAQLEKSRLLSDRFSAERPKGSFSTLEIQRTEQGDSAMYLCASSPDRGAGYEQYFGPGTRLTVT.

Here the CDR3 DNA reads TGTGCCAGTAGTACAAGACCAGCGGACGAGCAGTACTTC. Protein sequence: CASSTRPADEQYF. The V call is TRBV19, the J call TRBJ2-7, with TRBD2 as a possible D gene (5 bases). The CDR3 runs to 13 residues. The V gene's germline CDR1 is LNHDA and CDR2 SQIVND (reference sequence). Trimming left V 4 bases short and J 5 bases short, with 12 bases between.

This sequence joins TRBV9 and TRBJ1-5; the match to TRBD1 covers 7 bases. V was pared by 3 bases and J by 7 bases, with 10 bases of the junction left unmatched. The CDR3 is 15 amino acids. The germline CDR1 and CDR2 sequences are SGDLS and YYNGEE. The chain's CDR3 is CASSASTGVGQPQHF. CDR3 nucleotide sequence: TGTGCCAGCAGCGCAAGTACAGGGGTAGGCCAGCCCCAGCATTTT.

The V gene is TRBV7-7, the J gene TRBJ2-5; a possible D gene is TRBD1 (5 bases). The CDR3 sequence is 14 residues long. The germline CDR1 and CDR2 sequences are SSHAT and FNYEAQ (reference sequence). V lost 1 base and J 2 bases, leaving 8 bases between the germline ends. CDR3 residues: CASSLGAGQETQYF. CDR3 in DNA: TGTGCCAGCAGCTTAGGGGCAGGGCAAGAGACCCAGTACTTC.

This chain links TRBV19 with TRBJ2-6, with 7 bases matching TRBD1. Germline V gene data show CDR1 as LNHDA and CDR2 as SQIVND (reference sequence). CDR3 length: 18 amino acids. After removal of 6 bases from V and 0 bases from J, the junction contained 11 bases not matched to a gene. The CDR3 here is CASRADRRLPSGANVLTF. The CDR3 nucleotides are TGTGCCAGTAGGGCGGACAGGCGATTACCCTCTGGGGCCAACGTCCTGACTTTC.

V is TRBV3-1 (or the pseudogene TRBV3-2) and J is TRBJ2-3; D may be TRBD1 (6 bases). The CDR3 covers 14 residues. Germline V gene sequence: CDR1 LGHDT, CDR2 YNNKEL (reference sequence). Trimming shortened V by 6 bases and J by 2 bases, and 12 bases separated the two germline ends. The CDR3 nucleotides read TGTGCCAGCAGAGCTAGGACAGCCACAGATACGCAGTATTTT. It specifies CASRARTATDTQYF.

This clone was seen more than once but under ten times. The chain combines TRBV5-1 with TRBJ1-5; D gene unclear. Germline CDR1 is SGHRS and CDR2 is YFSETQ. The CDR3 totals 14 residues. Trimming cost V 4 bases and J 2 bases, with 10 bases left between them. CDR3 amino acids: CASSVGSGNQPQHF. For the CDR3, the DNA is TGCGCCAGCAGCGTCGGGTCGGGCAATCAGCCCCAGCATTTT.

This clone was counted once. V usage is TRBV4-1 and J usage is TRBJ1-5; possibly TRBD1 for D (5 bases). V gave up 4 bases and J gave up 7 bases, with 14 bases separating them. Germline V gene lookup returns CDR1 MGHRA and CDR2 YSYEKL. The CDR3 loop spans 14 amino acids. The CDR3 spells CASSPLSRTQPQHF. The CDR3 bases are TGCGCCAGCAGCCCCCTCTCCCGGACACAGCCCCAGCATTTT.

The CDR3 DNA reads TGCAGCGTTGATTCCCCTGACAGGGGACTTTACAATGAGCAGTTCTTC. Its translation: CSVDSPDRGLYNEQFF. This chain uses TRBV29-1 with TRBJ2-1, with TRBD1 matching 8 bases. This CDR3 has 16 amino acids. V lost 3 bases, J lost 4 bases, and 11 bases stayed unmatched. Germline V gene data show CDR1 as SQVTM and CDR2 as ANQGSEA.

The chain joins TRBV28 to TRBJ1-1; tentative D call: TRBD1 (5 bases). This CDR3 is built from 13 residues. Germline values: CDR1 MDHEN, CDR2 SYDVKM. Trimming left V 7 bases short and J 3 bases short, with 12 bases between. CDR3 loop: CASTFRGYTEAFF. CDR3 DNA: TGTGCCAGCACTTTCCGGGGGTACACTGAAGCTTTCTTT.

The chain employs TRBV19 and TRBJ2-1, with 9 bases aligning to TRBD1. Per the germline V gene, CDR1 is LNHDA and CDR2 is SQIVND (reference sequence). There are 15 residues in the CDR3. V lost 5 bases, J lost 7 bases, and 9 bases stayed unmatched. Written as DNA, the CDR3 is TGTGCCAGTAGTCTTTGGGGACAGGGTGTGAATGAGCAGTTCTTC. This translates into CASSLWGQGVNEQFF.

The chain uses TRBV5-1 and TRBJ1-1, with D perhaps TRBD1 (5 bases). The CDR3 is 13 residues long. CDR1 and CDR2 (germline): SGHRS, YFSETQ. V was cut by 3 bases and J by 4 bases, with 10 bases left in between. The DNA for the CDR3 is TGCGCCAGCAGCTCACAGGAAACCACTGAAGCTTTCTTT. Translation gives CASSSQETTEAFF.

The chain joins TRBV29-1 to TRBJ2-1, with 10 bases aligning to TRBD1. CDR3 length: 16 amino acids. Trimming cost V 2 bases and J 6 bases; bases outside gene matches: 10. Germline assignment: CDR1 SQVTM and CDR2 ANQGSEA. The DNA for the CDR3 is TGCAGCGTTGAACTCCGACAGGGGGCAAGGGGCAATGAGCAGTTCTTC. It encodes CSVELRQGARGNEQFF.

DNA for the CDR3: TGCGCCAGCAGCCTCTCCCCGGACAGTAACTATGGCTACACCTTC. This sequence encodes CASSLSPDSNYGYTF. V and J are TRBV4-1 and TRBJ1-2; tentatively, D is TRBD1 (6 bases). This CDR3 spans 15 amino acids. CDR1 MGHRA and CDR2 YSYEKL come from the germline V gene. V was cut by 4 bases and J by 1 base, with 13 bases left in between.

The chain joins TRBV5-1 to TRBJ2-1; tentative D call: TRBD2 (6 bases). V was clipped by 0 bases and J by 5 bases, with 12 bases between them. Germline V CDR1 and CDR2: SGHRS, YFSETQ. This CDR3 is 15 amino acids long. In DNA form, the CDR3 reads TGCGCCAGCAGCTTGGCCGGGACTGCGAACAATGAGCAGTTCTTC. Translation: CASSLAGTANNEQFF.